One sample yielded the 20 T cell receptor beta chains listed below, sequenced in a study of Ad26.COV2.S vaccination and SARS-CoV-2 variants. As for treatment: some 20 received Ad26.COV2.S at low or high dose, single or two shots; several received placebo; per-sample allocation not given. Vaccine and placebo recipients were sampled on day 63 after the first injection. Produced via immunoSEQ multiplex PCR; TCRdb's table is partial and in-frame only. The top ten hold over 1.3% of the sample, which has roughly 680,000 clones, roughly 90% seen once. This specimen consisted of peripheral blood, obtained in a trial of Ad26.COV2.S vaccine versus placebo. These receptors were taken from a person between 18 and 60 years old who received the Ad26.COV2.S COVID-19 vaccine or a placebo.

Turning to this clone: A read error may produce the germline difference seen at one junction end. The CDR3 DNA sequence: TGCAGTGCTAGTCCGACTAGCTACCAGGAGACCCAGTACTTC. This sequence encodes CSASPTSYQETQYF. This chain links TRBV20-1 with TRBJ2-5, with 7 positions matching TRBD2. The germline gives CDR1 DFQATT, CDR2 SNEGSKA (reference sequence). The CDR3 is 14 residues long.

The chain is built from TRBV4-3 and TRBJ1-3, with TRBD1 identical over 9 bases. Per the germline V gene, CDR1 is LGHNA and CDR2 is YSLEER. CDR3 size: 17 residues. The V segment lost 0 bases and the J segment 4 bases; nucleotides outside the gene matches: 7. The CDR3 is CASSQDRGGQGGNTIYF. The CDR3 DNA reads TGCGCCAGCAGCCAAGACAGGGGGGGACAGGGAGGAAACACCATATATTTT.

The genes are TRBV27 and TRBJ1-2; a possible D gene is TRBD1 (6 bases). Germline V gives CDR1 MNHEY, CDR2 SMNVEV (reference sequence). V was shortened by 5 bases and J by 6 bases, with 19 bases between the two germline ends. This CDR3 spans 15 amino acids. The CDR3 DNA reads as TGTGCCAGCAGTCCCTTTCCTTACAGGGTCGATGGCTACACCTTC. As protein: CASSPFPYRVDGYTF.

The chain has TRBV6-1 and TRBJ1-5; no clear D. The CDR3 contains 13 residues. V was trimmed by 3 bases and J by 4 bases, leaving 7 bases between them. Germline CDR1 is MNHNS and CDR2 is SASEGT. DNA for the CDR3: TGTGCCAGCAGTGAGCCGCCGAATCAGCCCCAGCATTTT. Translating gives CASSEPPNQPQHF.

The table lists this clone with a count of one. This chain uses TRBV2 with TRBJ1-2; the match to TRBD1 covers 9 bases. This CDR3 spans 14 amino acids. The germline gives CDR1 SNHLY, CDR2 FYNNEI. The V segment lost 6 bases and the J segment 3 bases; nucleotides outside the gene matches: 5. The CDR3: CASRGQGGDYGYTF. In DNA, the CDR3 is TGTGCCAGCAGGGGACAGGGTGGGGACTATGGCTACACCTTC.

V gene TRBV14 combines with J gene TRBJ2-5, with D perhaps matching TRBD2 (5 bases). V was cut by 1 base and J by 1 base, with 16 bases left in between. Germline V CDR1 and CDR2: SGHDN, FVKESK. The CDR3 has 17 residues. The CDR3 protein is CASSQVRGFSSQETQYF. In DNA, the CDR3 is TGTGCCAGCAGCCAAGTACGGGGATTTAGCAGCCAAGAGACCCAGTACTTC.

The chain employs TRBV7-3 and TRBJ2-1; TRBD2 matches at 7 bases. The V and J ends lost 5 bases and 5 bases, in that order; junction bases with no gene match: 9. Germline CDR1 and CDR2: SGHTA and FQGTGA. This CDR3 region has 15 residues. The CDR3 sequence: CASSRGTKLNNEQFF. As DNA, the CDR3 is TGTGCCAGCAGCCGCGGGACTAAATTAAACAATGAGCAGTTCTTC.

The chain couples TRBV4-2 to TRBJ1-2, with a tentative D call TRBD1 (5 bases). Germline CDR1 is LGHNA and CDR2 is YNFKEQ. The CDR3 runs 14 residues. Between the trimmed V and J ends, which lost 0 bases and 3 bases, there was a span of 8 bases. The CDR3: CASSQDRDYYGYTF. The CDR3 coding sequence is TGTGCCAGCAGCCAAGACAGGGACTACTATGGCTACACCTTC.

J is TRBJ2-7 and V is TRBV6-1; possible D gene TRBD1, 5 bases. V dropped 3 bases and J dropped 0 bases, with 15 bases sitting between them. This CDR3 region has 16 residues. Germline V CDR1 and CDR2: MNHNS, SASEGT. The CDR3 protein is CASSDPPGHLSYEQYF. The CDR3 DNA reads as TGTGCCAGCAGTGACCCACCTGGACACCTCTCCTACGAGCAGTACTTC.

The chain links TRBV19 to TRBJ1-2; 7 bases match TRBD1. Germline assignment: CDR1 LNHDA and CDR2 SQIVND (reference sequence). CDR3 size: 12 residues. With 3 bases clipped from V and 6 bases from J, the junction kept 1 base outside the gene matches. The DNA for the CDR3 is TGTGCCAGTAGTATCGGGACAGATGGCTACACCTTC. It specifies CASSIGTDGYTF. Variable domain in full (rest from reference TRBV19 and TRBJ1-2): DGGITQSPKYLFRKEGQNVTLSCEQNLNHDAMYWYRQDPGQGLRLIYYSQIVNDFQKGDIAEGYSVSREKKESFPLTVTSAQKNPTAFYLCASSIGTDGYTFGSGTRLTVV.

The chain uses TRBV27 and TRBJ2-5; D is perhaps TRBD1 (7 bases). Germline loops: CDR1 MNHEY, CDR2 SMNVEV (reference sequence). V was trimmed by 2 bases and J by 5 bases, leaving 12 bases between them. The CDR3 spans 14 residues. In DNA, the CDR3 is TGTGCCAGCAGTTTACGGAGGGGGCAGGAGACCCAGTACTTC. This gives the protein CASSLRRGQETQYF.

This sequence joins TRBV7-3 and TRBJ2-1; D call uncertain. V lost 1 base, J lost 6 bases, and 10 bases lay in between. This CDR3 comprises 14 residues. Germline V lookup: CDR1 SGHTA, CDR2 FQGTGA. In DNA form, the CDR3 reads TGTGCCAGCAGCTTAATGGCGGTATTCAATGAGCAGTTCTTC. It is translated as CASSLMAVFNEQFF.

The chain joins TRBV6-2 or TRBV6-3 to TRBJ2-1; D is undetermined. CDR1 MNHEY and CDR2 SVGEGT come from the germline V gene. V gave up 2 bases and J gave up 2 bases, with 4 bases separating them. The CDR3 runs 13 residues. The DNA of the CDR3 is TGTGCCAGCAGTTACGTGGCCTACAATGAGCAGTTCTTC. It is translated as CASSYVAYNEQFF.

The sample holds a few counts of this clone. The rearrangement links TRBV4-3 to TRBJ1-2; possible D gene TRBD1, 6 bases. The CDR3 consists of 13 residues. Trimming shortened V by 1 base and J by 5 bases, and 8 bases separated the two germline ends. Germline V CDR1 and CDR2: LGHNA, YSLEER. The DNA for the CDR3 is TGCGCCAGCAGCCAAGCAGGGGAGTATGGCTACACCTTC. Translation: CASSQAGEYGYTF.

J is TRBJ2-7 and V is TRBV5-1; no clear D. Trimming removed 1 base at V and 5 bases at J, with 7 bases between. Germline V CDR1 and CDR2: SGHRS, YFSETQ. This CDR3 is built from 12 residues. The CDR3 sequence is CASSLLGDEQYF. Here the CDR3 DNA reads TGCGCCAGCAGCTTGTTAGGCGACGAGCAGTACTTC.

The chain joins TRBV6-1 to TRBJ1-2; a weak D match, TRBD1 (5 bases). In germline, CDR1 is MNHNS, CDR2 SASEGT. The CDR3 is 14 amino acids. Trimming pared 4 bases from V and 4 bases from J, leaving 13 bases between. The CDR3 sequence: CASSVAQVSYGYTF. Here the CDR3 DNA reads TGTGCCAGCAGTGTAGCACAGGTTAGCTATGGCTACACCTTC.

About this clone: Distinct nucleotide sequences in the sample also encode this CDR3. The chain recombines TRBV18 with TRBJ1-3, with 8 bases aligning to TRBD1. The CDR3 is made up of 15 amino acids. In germline, CDR1 is KGHSH, CDR2 LQKENI. With V trimmed by 3 bases and J by 0 bases, 1 base remained unmatched. The CDR3 region is CASSPQGASGNTIYF. The CDR3 region has the DNA TGTGCCAGCTCACCGCAGGGGGCCTCTGGAAACACCATATATTTT.

The rearrangement uses TRBV6-5 and TRBJ2-3, with 7 positions matching TRBD1. The J segment lost 4 bases and the V segment lost 6 bases, leaving 4 bases of the junction unmatched. This CDR3 is 13 amino acids long. Germline loops: CDR1 MNHEY, CDR2 SVGAGI. CDR3 loop: CASRRQGADTQYF. CDR3 DNA sequence: TGTGCCAGCAGGCGACAGGGCGCAGATACGCAGTATTTT.

The gene calls are TRBV4-3 and TRBJ2-3; D is possibly TRBD2 (5 bases). The CDR3 spans 14 residues. The V gene's germline CDR1 is LGHNA and CDR2 YSLEER. Trimming shortened V by 4 bases and J by 7 bases, and 15 bases separated the two germline ends. The DNA of the CDR3 is TGCGCCAGCAGCCGGGCGGAGGTAGGGAATACGCAGTATTTT. Translating gives CASSRAEVGNTQYF.

The J gene is TRBJ1-5, the V gene TRBV5-5, with TRBD1 identical over 7 bases. Germline CDR1 reads SGHKS; CDR2 reads YYEKEE (reference sequence). The CDR3 is 20 residues long. Germline trimming cut 0 bases from V and 0 bases from J; bases unmatched to any gene: 15. The CDR3 DNA follows: TGTGCCAGCAGCTTGGTCGGAGGCGACAGGGCTGGGTATAGCAATCAGCCCCAGCATTTT. Encoded protein: CASSLVGGDRAGYSNQPQHF. The whole variable domain, remainder taken from reference TRBV5-5 and TRBJ1-5, is DAGVTQSPTHLIKTRGQQVTLRCSPISGHKSVSWYQQVLGQGPQFIFQYYEKEERGRGNFPDRFSARQFPNYSSELNVNALLLGDSALYLCASSLVGGDRAGYSNQPQHFGDGTRLSIL.